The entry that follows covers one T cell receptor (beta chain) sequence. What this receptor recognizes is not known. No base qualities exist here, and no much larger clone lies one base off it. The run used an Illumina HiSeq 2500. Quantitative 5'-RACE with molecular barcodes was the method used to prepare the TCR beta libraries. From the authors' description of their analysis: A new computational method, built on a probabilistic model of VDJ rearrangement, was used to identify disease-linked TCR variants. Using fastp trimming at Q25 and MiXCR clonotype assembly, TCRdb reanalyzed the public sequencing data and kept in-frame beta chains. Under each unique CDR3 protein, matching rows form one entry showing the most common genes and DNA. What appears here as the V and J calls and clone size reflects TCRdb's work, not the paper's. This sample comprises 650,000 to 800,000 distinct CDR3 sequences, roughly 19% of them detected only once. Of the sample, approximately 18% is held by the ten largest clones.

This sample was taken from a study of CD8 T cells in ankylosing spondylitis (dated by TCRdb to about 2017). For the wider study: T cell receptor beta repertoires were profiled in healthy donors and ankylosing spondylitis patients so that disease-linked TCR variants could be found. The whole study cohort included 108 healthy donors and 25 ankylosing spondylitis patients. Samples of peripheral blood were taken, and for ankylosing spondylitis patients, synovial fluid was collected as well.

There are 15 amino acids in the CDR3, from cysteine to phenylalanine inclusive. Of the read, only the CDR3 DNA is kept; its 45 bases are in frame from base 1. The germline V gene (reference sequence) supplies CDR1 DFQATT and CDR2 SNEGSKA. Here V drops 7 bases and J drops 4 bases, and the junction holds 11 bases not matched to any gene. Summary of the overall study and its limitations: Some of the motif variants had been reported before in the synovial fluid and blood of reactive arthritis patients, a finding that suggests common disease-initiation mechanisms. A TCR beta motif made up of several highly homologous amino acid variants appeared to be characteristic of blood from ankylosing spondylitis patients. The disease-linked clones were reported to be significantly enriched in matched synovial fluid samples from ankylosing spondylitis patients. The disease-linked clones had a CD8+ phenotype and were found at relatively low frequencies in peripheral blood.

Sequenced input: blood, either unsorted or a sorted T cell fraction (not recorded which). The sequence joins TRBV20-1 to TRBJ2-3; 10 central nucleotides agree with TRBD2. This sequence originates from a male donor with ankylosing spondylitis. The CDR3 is CSDRIGTSAADTQYF. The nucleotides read TGCAGTGACCGCATCGGGACTAGCGCCGCAGATACGCAGTATTTT.